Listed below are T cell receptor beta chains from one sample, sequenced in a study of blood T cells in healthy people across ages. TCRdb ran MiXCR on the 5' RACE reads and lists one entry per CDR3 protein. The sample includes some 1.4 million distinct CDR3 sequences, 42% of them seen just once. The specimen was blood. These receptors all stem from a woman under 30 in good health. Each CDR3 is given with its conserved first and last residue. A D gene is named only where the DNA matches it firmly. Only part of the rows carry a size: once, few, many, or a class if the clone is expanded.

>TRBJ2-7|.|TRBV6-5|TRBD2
TGTGCCAGCAGTTACTCGCCCAGCGGGGGGATCGAGCAGTACTTC
CASSYSPSGGIEQYF
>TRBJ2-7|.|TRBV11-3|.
TGTGCCAGCAGCTTACCGTGGGCGGGCCTGGAGTACGAGCAGTACTTC
CASSLPWAGLEYEQYF
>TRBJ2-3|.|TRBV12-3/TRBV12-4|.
TGTGCCACCGGACTCCTAAGTACAGATACGCAGTATTTT
CATGLLSTDTQYF
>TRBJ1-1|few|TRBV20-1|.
TGCAGTGCTAGAGATTTAGGGGCAGGGGCGAACACTGAAGCTTTCTTT
CSARDLGAGANTEAFF
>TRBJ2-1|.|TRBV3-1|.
TGTGCCAGCAGCCAATGGGGTTTTGGGGTGGGAGAGCAGTTCTTC
CASSQWGFGVGEQFF
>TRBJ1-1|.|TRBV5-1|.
TGCGCCAGCAGCTTGGCCGATGGACGGCGTGAAGCTTTCTTT
CASSLADGRREAFF
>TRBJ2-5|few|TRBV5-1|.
TGCGCCAGCACCTTGGGGGGAAGGGAAGAGACCCAGTACTTC
CASTLGGREETQYF
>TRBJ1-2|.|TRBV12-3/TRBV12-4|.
TGTGCCAGCAGTACGGGCCCAGTCCCCCTCTCATTCTATGGCTACACCTTC
CASSTGPVPLSFYGYTF
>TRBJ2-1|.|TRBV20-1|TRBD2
TGCAGTGCTAACAGCGGGAGGTCCTACGAGCAGTTCTTC
CSANSGRSYEQFF
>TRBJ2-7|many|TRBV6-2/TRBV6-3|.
TGTGCCAGCAGTTACGGTCCAACCTACGAGCAGTACTTC
CASSYGPTYEQYF
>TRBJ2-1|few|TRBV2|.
TGTGCCAGCAGTGTCCGTTTCCACAATGAGCAGTTCTTC
CASSVRFHNEQFF
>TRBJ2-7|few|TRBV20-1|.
TGCAGTGCCGGAGGACAGAGCTCCTACGAGCAGTACTTC
CSAGGQSSYEQYF
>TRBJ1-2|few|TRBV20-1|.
TGCAGTGGGTACGGACTTAACTATGGCTACACCTTC
CSGYGLNYGYTF
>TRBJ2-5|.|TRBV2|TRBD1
TGTGCCAGCAGTGACGAGACGGGACAGCCCCAAGAGACCCAGTACTTC
CASSDETGQPQETQYF
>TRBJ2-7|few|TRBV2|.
TGTGCCAGCAGGGAGGGGGGCCGCCCCTACGAGCAGTACTTC
CASREGGRPYEQYF
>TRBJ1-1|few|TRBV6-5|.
TGTGCCAGCAGCCCGACAGGTAACCTGAACACTGAAGCTTTCTTT
CASSPTGNLNTEAFF
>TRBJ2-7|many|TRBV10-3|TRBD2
TGTGCCATCAGTGGGACTAGCGCCTACGAGCAGTACTTC
CAISGTSAYEQYF
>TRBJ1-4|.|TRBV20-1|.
TGCAGTGCTAGAGATCCCGGGGGCCGGGAAAAACTGTTTTTT
CSARDPGGREKLFF
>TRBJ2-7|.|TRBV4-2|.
TGTGCCAGCAGCCAAGATCGAGTGGGGGCCCCGAACAATGAGCAGTACTTC
CASSQDRVGAPNNEQYF
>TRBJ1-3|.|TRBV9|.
TGTGCCAGCGGGGAGACAAGCTCTGGAAACACCATATATTTT
CASGETSSGNTIYF
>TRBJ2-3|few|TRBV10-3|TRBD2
TGTGCCACCCTAGCGGCTAGCACAGATACGCAGTATTTT
CATLAASTDTQYF
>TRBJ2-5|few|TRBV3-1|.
TGTGCCAGCAGCCAAGATTTCGGGACCCAGTACTTC
CASSQDFGTQYF
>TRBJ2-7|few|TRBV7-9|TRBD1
TGTGCCAGCAGCCCCGGGACAGGGATATCTGACCTATCCTACGAGCAGTACTTC
CASSPGTGISDLSYEQYF
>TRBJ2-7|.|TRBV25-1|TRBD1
TGTGCCAGCATTCGGAGGTGGGACAGGGGCGGCGAGCAGTACTTC
CASIRRWDRGGEQYF
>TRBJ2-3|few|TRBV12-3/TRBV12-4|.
TGTGCCAGCAGTCCTTCCACAGATGCGCAGTATTTT
CASSPSTDAQYF
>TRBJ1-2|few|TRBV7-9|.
TGTGCCAGCAGCAGTTGGACAGTAAACTATGGCTACACCTTC
CASSSWTVNYGYTF
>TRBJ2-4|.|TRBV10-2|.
TGTGCCAGCAGAGACTTCCCGGAGGCCAAAAACATTCAGTACTTC
CASRDFPEAKNIQYF
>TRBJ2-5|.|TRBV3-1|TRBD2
TGTGCCAGCAGCCTTCGGACTAGCGGGGCAGAGACCCAGTACTTC
CASSLRTSGAETQYF
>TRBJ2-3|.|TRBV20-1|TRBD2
TGCAGTGCTAACCTAGCGGGGAGTACAGATACGCAGTATTTT
CSANLAGSTDTQYF
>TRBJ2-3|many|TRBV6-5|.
TGTGCCAGCACACCAACTAGCACAGATACGCAGTATTTT
CASTPTSTDTQYF
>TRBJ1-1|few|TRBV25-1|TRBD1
TGTGCCAGCAGTACCAGGGGGCGCACTGAAGCTTTCTTT
CASSTRGRTEAFF
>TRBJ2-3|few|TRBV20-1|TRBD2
TGCAGTGCTAGCCGTTTCAACGGGAGGCGCACAGATACGCAGTATTTT
CSASRFNGRRTDTQYF
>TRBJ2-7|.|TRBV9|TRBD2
TGTGCCAGCAGCCCCCGGGGGGGCTTCTACGAGCAGTACTTC
CASSPRGGFYEQYF
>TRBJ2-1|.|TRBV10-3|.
TGTGCCATCACCGGCGGTTCCTACGAGCAGTTCTTT
CAITGGSYEQFF
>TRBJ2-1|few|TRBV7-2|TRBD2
TGTGCCAGCAGCCAGACTAGCGGGAGTTCCAATGAGCAGTTCTTC
CASSQTSGSSNEQFF
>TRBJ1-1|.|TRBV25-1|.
TGTGCCAGCAGTGAATTGGGCACTTCTGAAGCTTTCTTT
CASSELGTSEAFF
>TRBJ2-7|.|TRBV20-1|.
TGCAGTGCTCCCCTGGTCTACGAGCAGTACTTC
CSAPLVYEQYF
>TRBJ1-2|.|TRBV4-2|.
TGTGCCGGCAGCCAAGATGGCACGGAGGGGTATGGCTACACCTTC
CAGSQDGTEGYGYTF
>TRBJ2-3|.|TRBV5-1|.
TGCGCCAGCAGCGCTTCTAGCGCACCGGCGGATACGCAGTATTTT
CASSASSAPADTQYF
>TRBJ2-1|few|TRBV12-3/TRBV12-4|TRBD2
TGTGCCAGCAGTTTCGAATTAGCGGGAGGGTCTCGGAATGAGCAGTTCTTC
CASSFELAGGSRNEQFF
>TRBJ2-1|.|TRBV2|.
TGTGCCAGCAGTGAAGCTGGCAACTACAATGAGCAGTTCTTC
CASSEAGNYNEQFF
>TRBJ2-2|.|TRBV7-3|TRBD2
TGTGCCAGCAGCTCCGGACTAGCGGGGGACGGCGGGGAGCTGTTTTTT
CASSSGLAGDGGELFF
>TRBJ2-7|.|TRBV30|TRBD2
TGTGCCTGGAGTTTGAGCGGGGGGGCCTACGAGCAGTACTTC
CAWSLSGGAYEQYF
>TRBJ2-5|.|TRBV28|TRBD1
TGTGCCAGCCAGGGACAGGGTCGGACCAAAAACATTCGGTACTTC
CASQGQGRTKNIRYF